The present T cell receptor beta chain was sequenced within a study of cytomegalovirus exposure and HLA in healthy donors. Notes on the study in general: In vitro, a few CMV-associated chains proved specific for CMV antigens. The study labeled approximately 150 TCR beta chains cytomegalovirus-associated.

Turning to this clone: The antigen is undetermined.

CDR3 length equals 13 residues. V lost 2 bases, J lost 6 bases, and 11 bases lay in between. Per the germline V gene, CDR1 is SGHDT and CDR2 is YYEEEE. The protocol was immunoSEQ multiplex PCR, while the TCRdb copy is restricted to in-frame clones and leaves out a portion. The sample carries about 78,000 clones, roughly 95% recorded once. The V and J genes are TRBV5-6 and TRBJ1-1; no clear D gene. The sequencing sample was made of PBMCs. The sequence came from a young man in good health and CMV-seropositive. Here the CDR3 DNA reads TGTGCCAGCAGCTTCCCACCGACTGCTGAAGCTTTCTTT. This encodes CASSFPPTAEAFF.